The 18 T cell receptor beta chains given below trace back to one sample, sequenced in a study of spatial heterogeneity in lung cancer (dated by TCRdb to between 2017 and 2020). The meaning of the sample's time point label: sample taken at primary tumor resection. Without any cell sorting, TCR sequencing was performed on whole RNA extracted either from tumor and nontumor lung tissue or from cryopreserved PBMC samples. The library relied on 5' RACE. This sample was sequenced with a NextSeq 500. TCRdb reprocessing: public reads trimmed at Q25 with fastp, clones called with MiXCR, in-frame beta chains kept. Rows are unified per CDR3 protein, each entry keeping the most common DNA and genes. The sample has tens of thousands of distinct CDR3 sequences on record, roughly 12% of them singletons. The ten most abundant clones make up about 41% of the sample. The starting material was PBMCs, obtained at surgery. These receptors were taken from a male donor with early-stage non-small cell lung cancer.

The CDR3 spells CASSKVLGGAYGYTF. The CDR3 bases are TGTGCCAGCAGCAAGGTGTTAGGGGGCGCCTATGGCTACACCTTC. V and J are TRBV12-3 or TRBV12-4 and TRBJ1-2; 7 positions match TRBD1. The CDR3 sequence is 15 residues long. The J segment lost 4 bases and the V segment lost 6 bases, leaving 11 bases of the junction unmatched.

This clonotype was observed at least ten times. A junction end diverges from the germline sequence, so it may reflect a read error. The J gene is TRBJ2-5, the V gene TRBV7-7; D remains ambiguous. Germline assignment: CDR1 SSHAT and CDR2 FNYEAQ (reference sequence). This CDR3 has 14 amino acids. In DNA form, the CDR3 reads TGTGCTAGCAGCCCTCAATCAGGCCGGGAGACCCAGTACTTC. Protein product: CASSPQSGRETQYF.

This clonotype was recorded many times. In nucleotides, the CDR3 is TGTGCCAGCAGCCCCCTTTCCGGGTCTGGAAACACCATATATTTT. Its translation is CASSPLSGSGNTIYF. The chain couples TRBV7-2 to TRBJ1-3; D unclear. CDR3 size: 15 residues. The germline CDR1 and CDR2 sequences are SGHTA and FQGNSA. Between the trimmed V and J ends, which lost 5 bases and 1 base, there was a span of 12 bases.

This clonotype was observed a handful of times. This chain uses TRBV7-3 with TRBJ2-7, with 11 bases lining up with TRBD1. The V gene end was trimmed by 5 bases and the J gene end by 2 bases; junction bases not matched to a gene: 2. The CDR3 contains 14 residues. Germline V CDR1 and CDR2: SGHTA, FQGTGA. CDR3 nucleotide sequence: TGTGCCAGCAGCGTGGACAGGGGGCCCTACGAGCAGTACTTC. Its protein product is CASSVDRGPYEQYF.

The J gene is TRBJ2-3, the V gene TRBV12-3 or TRBV12-4; TRBD1 is a possible D gene (7 bases). Trimming shortened V by 6 bases and J by 4 bases, and 17 bases separated the two germline ends. CDR3 length equals 15 residues. The CDR3 DNA reads TGTGCCAGCAGCCCTGACAGGGAGGTGGCAGATACGCAGTATTTT. Protein sequence: CASSPDREVADTQYF.

A few counts support this clonotype. V usage is TRBV5-1 and J usage is TRBJ2-3; 7 nucleotides line up with TRBD1. Germline values: CDR1 SGHRS, CDR2 YFSETQ. The CDR3 consists of 16 residues. V was clipped by 3 bases and J by 2 bases; unmatched bases: 9. As DNA, the CDR3 is TGCGCCAGCAGCTGGCTCCAGACAGGGAACACAGATACGCAGTATTTT. Protein: CASSWLQTGNTDTQYF. The full variable domain, rest sourced from reference TRBV5-1 and TRBJ2-3, is KAGVTQTPRYLIKTRGQQVTLSCSPISGHRSVSWYQQTPGQGLQFLFEYFSETQRNKGNFPGRFSGRQFSNSRSEMNVSTLELGDSALYLCASSWLQTGNTDTQYFGPGTRLTVL.

The chain uses TRBV10-3 and TRBJ2-3; TRBD2 matches 7 bases. Germline V CDR1 and CDR2: ENHRY, SYGVKD. Trimming at V came to 5 bases and at J to 1 base, leaving 6 bases not matched to a gene. This CDR3 region has 15 residues. The CDR3 loop is CAISSTSVGTDTQYF. CDR3 in DNA: TGTGCCATCAGTTCCACTAGCGTGGGCACAGATACGCAGTATTTT.

The table lists this clonotype with a few counts. This chain uses TRBV5-6 with TRBJ2-7; D gene unclear. This CDR3 is 14 amino acids long. The V end lost 0 bases, the J end lost 1 base, and 8 bases lay between the germline ends. CDR1 is SGHDT, CDR2 YYEEEE, per germline. CDR3 nucleotides: TGTGCCAGCAGCTTGGAACTTAATTCCTACGAGCAGTACTTC. Residues: CASSLELNSYEQYF.

The gene calls are TRBV27 and TRBJ1-4; D possibly corresponds to TRBD1 (5 bases). CDR1 MNHEY and CDR2 SMNVEV come from the germline V gene (reference sequence). V lost 6 bases and J lost 7, with 15 bases in between. The CDR3 is 14 amino acids. The CDR3 DNA sequence: TGTGCCAGCAGCCGGGGCGCTCCCTCTGAAAAACTGTTTTTT. Amino acid sequence: CASSRGAPSEKLFF. The variable domain in full, completed from reference TRBV27 and TRBJ1-4, reads EAQVTQNPRYLITVTGKKLTVTCSQNMNHEYMSWYRQDPGLGLRQIYYSMNVEVTDKGDVPEGYKVSRKEKRNFPLILESPSPNQTSLYFCASSRGAPSEKLFFGSGTQLSVL.

The V call is TRBV14, the J call TRBJ2-7; 10 bases fit TRBD2. This CDR3 is built from 14 residues. The ends lost 1 base at V and 6 bases at J; junction bases unmatched: 3. Germline lookup yields CDR1 SGHDN and CDR2 FVKESK. The CDR3 region is CASSQVWTSGEQYF. The CDR3 region has the DNA TGTGCCAGCAGCCAAGTATGGACTAGCGGCGAGCAGTACTTC.

At least ten counts were recorded for this clonotype. The chain joins TRBV29-1 to TRBJ1-1; 7 nucleotides line up with TRBD1. With 5 bases clipped from V and 1 base from J, the junction kept 10 bases outside the gene matches. Germline CDR1 SQVTM, CDR2 ANQGSEA. CDR3 size: 15 residues. In DNA, the CDR3 is TGCAGCGTTACGAGAGGGGACAGACCGAACACTGAAGCTTTCTTT. It codes for CSVTRGDRPNTEAFF.

The J gene is TRBJ2-2, the V gene TRBV2; 7 bases agree with TRBD2. After removal of 7 bases from V and 1 base from J, the junction contained 12 bases not matched to a gene. Per the germline V gene, CDR1 is SNHLY and CDR2 is FYNNEI. The CDR3 is made up of 17 amino acids. CDR3 sequence (DNA): TGTGCCAGCACCCTACTGGGGCTAGCGGTGAACACCGGGGAGCTGTTTTTT. As protein: CASTLLGLAVNTGELFF.

The sample holds a few counts of this clonotype. The chain employs TRBV3-2 and TRBJ2-3; TRBD1 is the table's D call, not checked against the DNA. TRBV3-2 is designated a pseudogene. The CDR3 extends over 15 amino acids. CDR3 DNA sequence: TGTGCCAGCAGCCGTCCGGGACAGACAACAGATACGCAGTATTTT. Its protein is CASSRPGQTTDTQYF.

In its sample, this clonotype was seen many times. The gene calls are TRBV6-6 and TRBJ1-1; no clear D. There are 11 residues in the CDR3. CDR1 and CDR2 from the germline V gene are MNHNY and SVGAGI (reference sequence). The CDR3 sequence: CACDKNTEAFF. For the CDR3, the DNA is TGTGCTTGTGACAAGAACACTGAAGCTTTCTTT.

This clonotype was seen once. This rearrangement joins TRBV2 to TRBJ1-5, with D tentatively TRBD1 (6 bases). Trimming took off 6 bases at V and 6 bases at J, with 15 bases between the two ends. There are 14 residues in the CDR3. Germline CDR1 is SNHLY and CDR2 is FYNNEI. This CDR3 is CASRVLQGSQPQHF. The CDR3 bases are TGTGCCAGCAGGGTCCTACAGGGTAGTCAGCCCCAGCATTTT. The entire variable domain, with the rest obtained from reference TRBV2 and TRBJ1-5, is as follows: EPEVTQTPSHQVTQMGQEVILRCVPISNHLYFYWYRQILGQKVEFLVSFYNNEISEKSEIFDDQFSVERPDGSNFTLKIRSTKLEDSAMYFCASRVLQGSQPQHFGDGTRLSIL.

V and J are TRBV28 and TRBJ1-6; D may be TRBD1 (6 bases). Trimming removed 3 bases at V and 8 bases at J, with 11 bases between. Germline values: CDR1 MDHEN, CDR2 SYDVKM. The CDR3 runs to 14 residues. The CDR3 here is CASSFIGQYSPLHF. CDR3 DNA sequence: TGTGCCAGCAGTTTCATTGGACAGTATTCACCCCTCCACTTT. Combining the CDR3 with reference TRBV28 and TRBJ1-6 gives the whole variable domain DVKVTQSSRYLVKRTGEKVFLECVQDMDHENMFWYRQDPGLGLRLIYFSYDVKMKEKGDIPEGYSVSREKKERFSLILESASTNQTSMYLCASSFIGQYSPLHFGNGTRLTVT.

This clonotype was observed many times. This sequence joins TRBV11-2 and TRBJ1-1; 10 bases line up with TRBD1. The CDR3 contains 14 residues. Germline-derived CDR1 and CDR2 are SGHAT and FQNNGV. Trimming at V came to 3 bases and at J to 3 bases, leaving 1 base not matched to a gene. Written as DNA, the CDR3 is TGTGCCAGCAGCTTCGACAGGGGGCACACTGAAGCTTTCTTT. Its protein product is CASSFDRGHTEAFF.

In its sample, this clonotype was seen many times. J is TRBJ1-5 and V is TRBV6-2 or TRBV6-3; 8 bases are a match to TRBD1. The ends lost 2 bases at V and 6 bases at J; junction bases unmatched: 6. The CDR3 covers 15 residues. From germline, CDR1 is MNHEY and CDR2 SVGEGT. CDR3 region: CASSYALDRVQPQHF. DNA of the CDR3: TGTGCCAGCAGTTACGCGTTGGACAGGGTTCAGCCCCAGCATTTT.